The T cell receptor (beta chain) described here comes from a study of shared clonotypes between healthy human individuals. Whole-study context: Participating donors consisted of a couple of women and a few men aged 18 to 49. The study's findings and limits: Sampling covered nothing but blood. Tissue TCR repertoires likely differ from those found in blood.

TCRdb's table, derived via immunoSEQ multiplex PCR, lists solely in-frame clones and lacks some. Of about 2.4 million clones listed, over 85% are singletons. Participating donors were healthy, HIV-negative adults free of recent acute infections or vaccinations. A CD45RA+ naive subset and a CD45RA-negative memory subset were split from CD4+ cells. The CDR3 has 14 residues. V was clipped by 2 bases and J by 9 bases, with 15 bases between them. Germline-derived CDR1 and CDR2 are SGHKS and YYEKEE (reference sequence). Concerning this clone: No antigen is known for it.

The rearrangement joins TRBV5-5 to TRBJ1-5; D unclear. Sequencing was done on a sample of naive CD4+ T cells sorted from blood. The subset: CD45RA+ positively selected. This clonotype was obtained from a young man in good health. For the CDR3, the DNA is TGTGCCAGCAGCTTCGTCGACCTCCCCTCGCCCCAGCATTTT. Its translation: CASSFVDLPSPQHF.